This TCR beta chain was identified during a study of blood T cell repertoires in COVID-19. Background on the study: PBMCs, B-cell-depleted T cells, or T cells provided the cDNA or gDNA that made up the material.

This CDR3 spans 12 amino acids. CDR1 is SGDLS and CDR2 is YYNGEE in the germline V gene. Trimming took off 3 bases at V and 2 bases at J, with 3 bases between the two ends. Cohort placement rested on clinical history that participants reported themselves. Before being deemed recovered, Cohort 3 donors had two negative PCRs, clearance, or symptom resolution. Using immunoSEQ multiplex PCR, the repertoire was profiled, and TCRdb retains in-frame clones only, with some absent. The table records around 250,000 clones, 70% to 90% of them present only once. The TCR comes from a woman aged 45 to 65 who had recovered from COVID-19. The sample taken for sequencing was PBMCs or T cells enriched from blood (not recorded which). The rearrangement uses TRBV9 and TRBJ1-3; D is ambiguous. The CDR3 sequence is CASSGPGNTIYF. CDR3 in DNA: TGTGCCAGCAGCGGGCCTGGAAACACCATATATTTT.